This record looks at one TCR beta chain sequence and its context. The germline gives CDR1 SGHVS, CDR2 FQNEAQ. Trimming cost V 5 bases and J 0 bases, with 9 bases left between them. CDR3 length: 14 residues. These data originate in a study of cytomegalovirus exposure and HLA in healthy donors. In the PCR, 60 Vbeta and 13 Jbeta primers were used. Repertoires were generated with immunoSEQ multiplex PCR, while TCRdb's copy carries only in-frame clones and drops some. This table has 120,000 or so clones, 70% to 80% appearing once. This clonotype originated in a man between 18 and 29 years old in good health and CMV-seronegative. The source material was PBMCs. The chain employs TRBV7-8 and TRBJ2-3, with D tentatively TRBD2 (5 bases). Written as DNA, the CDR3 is TGTGCCAGCAGCCCACTAGGGAGCACAGATACGCAGTATTTT. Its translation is CASSPLGSTDTQYF.